This TCR beta chain derives from a study of post-analysis software for immune sequencing data. Study-wide results and limits: By F measure, strong co-clustering occurred among samples prepared in the same batch. Relative to controls, patients had about 5 TRBV segments at higher frequency, with TRBV5-6, TRBV5-1 and TRBV20-1 among these. Those with multiple sclerosis, the patient group, showed significantly lower normalized Chao1 diversity than controls.

This clonotype was picked up a small number of times. What it binds is not known. The authors incorporated unique molecular identifiers into the TCR beta cDNA libraries. Once about 0.95 to 10 million T cells were used, about half a million cDNA molecules resulted. From the PCR reads, TCRdb called clonotypes with MiXCR, one entry per CDR3 protein. In the table there are about 760,000 distinct CDR3 sequences, less than 35% of which are singletons. Germline V gene sequence: CDR1 SQVTM, CDR2 ANQGSEA. The CDR3 totals 16 residues. With 3 bases clipped from V and 2 bases from J, the junction kept 8 bases outside the gene matches.

The sample was blood. The chain uses TRBV29-1 and TRBJ2-1; 9 nucleotides match TRBD2. The receptor's source is a girl aged 5-17 years with multiple sclerosis. The CDR3 region is CSVEPSGAPAYNEQFF. The CDR3 region has the DNA TGCAGCGTTGAGCCTAGCGGGGCCCCCGCCTACAATGAGCAGTTCTTC.